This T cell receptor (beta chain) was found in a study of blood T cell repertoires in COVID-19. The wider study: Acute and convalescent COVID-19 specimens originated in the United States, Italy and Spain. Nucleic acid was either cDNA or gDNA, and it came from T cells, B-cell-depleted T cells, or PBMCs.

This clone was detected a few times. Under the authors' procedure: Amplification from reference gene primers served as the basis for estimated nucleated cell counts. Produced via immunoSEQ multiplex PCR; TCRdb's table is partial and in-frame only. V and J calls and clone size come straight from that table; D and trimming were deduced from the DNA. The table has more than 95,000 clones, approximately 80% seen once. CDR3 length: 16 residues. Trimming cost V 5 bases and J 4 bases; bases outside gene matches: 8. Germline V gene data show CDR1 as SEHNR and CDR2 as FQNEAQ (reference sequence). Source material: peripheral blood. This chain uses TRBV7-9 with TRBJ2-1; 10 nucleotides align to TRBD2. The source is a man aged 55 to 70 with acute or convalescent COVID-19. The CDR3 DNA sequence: TGTGCCAGCAGCGTTCCCCTAGCGGGAGTTTACAATGAGCAGTTCTTC. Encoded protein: CASSVPLAGVYNEQFF.